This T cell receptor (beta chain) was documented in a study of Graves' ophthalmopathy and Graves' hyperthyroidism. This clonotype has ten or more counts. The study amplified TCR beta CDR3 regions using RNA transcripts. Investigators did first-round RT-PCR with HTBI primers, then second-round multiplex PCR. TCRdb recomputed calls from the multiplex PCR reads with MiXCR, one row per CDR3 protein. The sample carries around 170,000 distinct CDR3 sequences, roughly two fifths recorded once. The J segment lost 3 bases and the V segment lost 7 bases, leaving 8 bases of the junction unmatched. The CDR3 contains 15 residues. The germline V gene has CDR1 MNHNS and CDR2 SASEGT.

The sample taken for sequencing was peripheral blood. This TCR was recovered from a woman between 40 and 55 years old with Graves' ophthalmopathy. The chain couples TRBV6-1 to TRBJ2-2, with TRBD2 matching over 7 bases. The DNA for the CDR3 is TGTGCCAGCAAGGAGGCGGGAGTAGACACCGGGGAGCTGTTTTTT. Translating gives CASKEAGVDTGELFF.